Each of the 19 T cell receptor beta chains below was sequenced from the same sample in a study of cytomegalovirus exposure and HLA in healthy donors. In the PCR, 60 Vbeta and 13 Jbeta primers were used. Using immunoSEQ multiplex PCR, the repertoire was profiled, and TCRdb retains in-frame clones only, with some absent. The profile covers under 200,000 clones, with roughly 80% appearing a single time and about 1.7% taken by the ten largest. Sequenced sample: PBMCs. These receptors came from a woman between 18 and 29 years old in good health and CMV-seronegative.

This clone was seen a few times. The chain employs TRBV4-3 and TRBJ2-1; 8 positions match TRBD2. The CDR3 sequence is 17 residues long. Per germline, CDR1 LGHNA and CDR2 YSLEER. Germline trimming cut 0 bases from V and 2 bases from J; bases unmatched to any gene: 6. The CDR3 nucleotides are TGCGCCAGCAGCCAAGATAACCCGGGACTAGCCTACAATGAGCAGTTCTTC. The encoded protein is CASSQDNPGLAYNEQFF.

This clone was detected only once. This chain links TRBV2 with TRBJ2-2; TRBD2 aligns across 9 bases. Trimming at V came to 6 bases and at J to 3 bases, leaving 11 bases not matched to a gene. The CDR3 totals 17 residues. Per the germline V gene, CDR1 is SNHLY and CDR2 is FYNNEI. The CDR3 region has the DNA TGTGCCAGCAGGGACCTTAGCGGGAGTAGAGACACCGGGGAGCTGTTTTTT. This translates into CASRDLSGSRDTGELFF.

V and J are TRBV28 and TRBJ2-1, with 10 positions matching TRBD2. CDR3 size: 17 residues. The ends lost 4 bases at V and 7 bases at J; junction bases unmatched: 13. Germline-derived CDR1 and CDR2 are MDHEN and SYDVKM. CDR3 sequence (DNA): TGTGCCAGCAGTTCCCTCAGCGGGAGGGCCGGTTTTAATGAGCAGTTCTTC. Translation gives CASSSLSGRAGFNEQFF.

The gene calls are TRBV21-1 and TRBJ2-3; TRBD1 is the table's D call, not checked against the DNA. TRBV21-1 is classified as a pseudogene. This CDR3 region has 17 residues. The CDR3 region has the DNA TGTGCCAGCAGCAAAGGGCAGGGGGCCGGGGCGAGAGATACGCAGTATTTT. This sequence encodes CASSKGQGAGARDTQYF.

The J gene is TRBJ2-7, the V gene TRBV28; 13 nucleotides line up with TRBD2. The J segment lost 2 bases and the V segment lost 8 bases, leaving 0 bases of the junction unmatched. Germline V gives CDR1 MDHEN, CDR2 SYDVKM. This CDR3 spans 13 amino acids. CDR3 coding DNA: TGTGCCAGCGGGACTAGCGGGACCTACGAGCAGTACTTC. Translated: CASGTSGTYEQYF.

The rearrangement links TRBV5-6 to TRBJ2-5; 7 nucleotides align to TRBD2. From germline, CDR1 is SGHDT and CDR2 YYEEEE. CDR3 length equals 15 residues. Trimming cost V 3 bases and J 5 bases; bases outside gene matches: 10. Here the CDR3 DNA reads TGTGCCAGCAGCTACCCCCGCGGGGGACCCGAGACCCAGTACTTC. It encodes CASSYPRGGPETQYF.

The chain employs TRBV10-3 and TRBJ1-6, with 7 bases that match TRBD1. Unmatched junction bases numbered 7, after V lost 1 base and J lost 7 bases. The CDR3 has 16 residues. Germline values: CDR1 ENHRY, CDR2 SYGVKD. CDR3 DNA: TGTGCCATCAGTGAGTTTCTAGGGGGCGGGAATTCACCCCTCCACTTT. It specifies CAISEFLGGGNSPLHF.

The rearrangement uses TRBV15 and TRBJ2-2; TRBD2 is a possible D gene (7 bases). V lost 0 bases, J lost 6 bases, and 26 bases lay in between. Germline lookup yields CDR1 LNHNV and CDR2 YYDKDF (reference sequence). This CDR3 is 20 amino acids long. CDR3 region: CATSREGGDGGGAGPGELFF. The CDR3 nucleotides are TGTGCCACCAGCAGAGAGGGGGGGGATGGTGGGGGCGCGGGACCCGGGGAGCTGTTTTTT.

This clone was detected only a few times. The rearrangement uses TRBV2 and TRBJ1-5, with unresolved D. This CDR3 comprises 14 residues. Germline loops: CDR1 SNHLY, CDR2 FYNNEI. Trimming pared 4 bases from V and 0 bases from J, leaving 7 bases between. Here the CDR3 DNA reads TGTGCCAGCAGTGTGGCTTATAGCAATCAGCCCCAGCATTTT. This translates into CASSVAYSNQPQHF.

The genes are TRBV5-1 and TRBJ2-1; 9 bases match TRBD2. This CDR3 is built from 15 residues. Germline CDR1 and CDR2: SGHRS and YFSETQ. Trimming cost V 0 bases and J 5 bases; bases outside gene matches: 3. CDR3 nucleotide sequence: TGCGCCAGCAGCTTGGTTAGCGGGAGCCACAATGAGCAGTTCTTC. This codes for CASSLVSGSHNEQFF.

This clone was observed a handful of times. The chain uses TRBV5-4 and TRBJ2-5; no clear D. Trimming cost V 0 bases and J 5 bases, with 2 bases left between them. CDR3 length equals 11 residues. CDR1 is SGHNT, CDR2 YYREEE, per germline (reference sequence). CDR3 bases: TGTGCCAGCAGCTTGGCGGAGACCCAGTACTTC. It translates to CASSLAETQYF.

The CDR3 sequence is CSVEGQETNEKLFF. The CDR3 nucleotides are TGCAGCGTTGAGGGACAGGAAACTAATGAAAAACTGTTTTTT. The V gene is TRBV29-1, the J gene TRBJ1-4, with TRBD1 matching 8 bases. This CDR3 has 14 residues. Germline CDR1 is SQVTM and CDR2 is ANQGSEA. The V and J ends lost 3 bases and 1 base, in that order; junction bases with no gene match: 1.

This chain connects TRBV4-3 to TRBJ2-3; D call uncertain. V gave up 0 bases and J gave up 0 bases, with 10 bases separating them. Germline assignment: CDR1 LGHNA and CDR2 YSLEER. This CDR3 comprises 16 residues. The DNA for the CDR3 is TGCGCCAGCAGCCAAGATGGCCAATATAGCACAGATACGCAGTATTTT. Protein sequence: CASSQDGQYSTDTQYF.

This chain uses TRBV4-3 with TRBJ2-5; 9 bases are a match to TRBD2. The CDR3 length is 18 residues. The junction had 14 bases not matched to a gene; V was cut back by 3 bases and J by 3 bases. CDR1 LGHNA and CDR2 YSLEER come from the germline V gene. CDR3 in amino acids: CASSQDVSGSLIKETQYF. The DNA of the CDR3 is TGCGCCAGCAGCCAGGATGTTAGCGGGAGCTTGATCAAAGAGACCCAGTACTTC.

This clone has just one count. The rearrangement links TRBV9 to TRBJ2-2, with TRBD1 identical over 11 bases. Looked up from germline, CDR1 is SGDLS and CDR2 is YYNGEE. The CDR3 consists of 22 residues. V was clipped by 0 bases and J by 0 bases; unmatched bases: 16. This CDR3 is CASSVAIGDRGFPYTNTGELFF. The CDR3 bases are TGTGCCAGCAGCGTAGCTATAGGGGACAGGGGGTTCCCTTATACGAACACCGGGGAGCTGTTTTTT.

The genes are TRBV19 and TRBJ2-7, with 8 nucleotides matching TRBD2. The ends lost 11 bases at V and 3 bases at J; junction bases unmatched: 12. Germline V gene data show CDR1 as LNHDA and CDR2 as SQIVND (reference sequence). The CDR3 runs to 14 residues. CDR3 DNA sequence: TGTGCCGGCAGTAGTTGTACTAGCGGCTACGAGCAGTACGTC. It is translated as CAGSSCTSGYEQYV.

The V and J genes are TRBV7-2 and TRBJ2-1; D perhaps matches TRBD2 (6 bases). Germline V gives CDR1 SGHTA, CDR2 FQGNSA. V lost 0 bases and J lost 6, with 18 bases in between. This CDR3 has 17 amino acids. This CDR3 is CASSLAVGQLAGNEQFF. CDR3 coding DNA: TGTGCCAGCAGCTTAGCGGTAGGGCAACTAGCAGGCAATGAGCAGTTCTTC. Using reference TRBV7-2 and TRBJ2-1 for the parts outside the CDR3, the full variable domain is GAGVSQSPSNKVTEKGKDVELRCDPISGHTALYWYRQSLGQGLEFLIYFQGNSAPDKSGLPSDRFSAERTGGSVSTLTIQRTQQEDSAVYLCASSLAVGQLAGNEQFFGPGTRLTVL.

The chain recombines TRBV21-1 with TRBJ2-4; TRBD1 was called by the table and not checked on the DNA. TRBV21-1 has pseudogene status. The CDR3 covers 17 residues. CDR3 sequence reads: CASSKVNRSLAKNIQYF. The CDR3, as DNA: TGTGCCAGCAGCAAAGTTAACAGGAGCCTAGCCAAAAACATTCAGTACTTC.

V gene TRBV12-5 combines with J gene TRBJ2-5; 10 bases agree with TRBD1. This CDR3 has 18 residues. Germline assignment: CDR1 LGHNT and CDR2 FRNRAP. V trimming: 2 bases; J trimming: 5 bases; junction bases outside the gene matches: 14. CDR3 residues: CASGLTPGTGDLRETQYF. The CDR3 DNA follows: TGTGCTAGTGGTTTGACTCCCGGGACAGGGGACCTCCGGGAGACCCAGTACTTC.